The source of this T cell receptor beta chain is a study of T cell changes during pregnancy in multiple sclerosis. Germline CDR1 is LNHDA and CDR2 is SQIVND (reference sequence). This CDR3 is 18 amino acids long. Deletions cut 2 bases from V and 8 bases from J, with 27 bases between. Assay: immunoSEQ multiplex PCR; the TCRdb copy retains only in-frame clones and omits some. The table lists 50,000 or so clones, over 80% of them singletons, with 0.65% to 0.85% in the top ten. The source was CD4+ T cells from peripheral blood mononuclear cells, collected in the third trimester of pregnancy. The chain uses TRBV19 and TRBJ1-2; no reliable D call. The TCR originated in a female donor with multiple sclerosis, enrolled in a pregnancy study. Here the CDR3 reads CASSIRGDMIGTLIGYTF. CDR3 nucleotides: TGTGCCAGTAGTATACGGGGAGACATGATAGGAACCCTCATCGGCTACACCTTC.